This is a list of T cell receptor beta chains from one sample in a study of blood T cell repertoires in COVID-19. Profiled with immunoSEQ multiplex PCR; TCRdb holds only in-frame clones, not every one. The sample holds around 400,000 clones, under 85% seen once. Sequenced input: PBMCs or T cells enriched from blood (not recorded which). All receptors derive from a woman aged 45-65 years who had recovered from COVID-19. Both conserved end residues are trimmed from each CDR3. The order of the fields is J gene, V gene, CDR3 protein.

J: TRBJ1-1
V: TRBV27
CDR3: ASGPWAGGTEAF

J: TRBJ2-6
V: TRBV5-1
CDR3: ASSSRGRTGANVLT

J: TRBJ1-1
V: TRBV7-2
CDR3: ASSAQGGNTEAF

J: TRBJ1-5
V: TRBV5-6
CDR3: ASSQSPLFGAGLGQPQH

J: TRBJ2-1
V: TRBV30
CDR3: AIGLGSYNEQF

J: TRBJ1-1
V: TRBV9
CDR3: ASSVGTQGAEAF

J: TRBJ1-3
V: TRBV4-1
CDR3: ASSQTSGSEFSGNTIY

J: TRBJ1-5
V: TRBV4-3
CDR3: ASSQGPATASSNQPQH

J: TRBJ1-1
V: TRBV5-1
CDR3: ASSPGWVRNTEAF

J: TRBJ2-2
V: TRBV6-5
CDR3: ASSYGGTNTGELF

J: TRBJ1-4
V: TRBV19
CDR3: ASSMWQGSEKLF

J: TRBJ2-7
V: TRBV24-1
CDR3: ATSDAQPPYEQY

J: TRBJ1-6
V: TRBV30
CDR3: AWDPGTMGMSALH

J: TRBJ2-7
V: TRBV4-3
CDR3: ASSQGTSGSVGEQY

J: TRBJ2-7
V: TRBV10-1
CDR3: ARPSGEPPYEQY

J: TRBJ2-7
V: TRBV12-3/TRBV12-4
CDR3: ASRRQGAYEQY

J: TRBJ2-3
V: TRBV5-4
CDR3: ASSPSGSHPETQY

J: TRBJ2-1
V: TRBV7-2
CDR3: ASSLVGTGIDEQF

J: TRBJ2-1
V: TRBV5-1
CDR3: ALGRDRVNNEQF

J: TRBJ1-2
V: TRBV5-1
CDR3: ASSSDSYGYT

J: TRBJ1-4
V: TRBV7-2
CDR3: ASSLGGTGKLF

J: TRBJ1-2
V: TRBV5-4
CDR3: ASNHAAGGSSFYGYT

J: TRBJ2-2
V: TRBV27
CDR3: ASSLLGLAGNTGELF

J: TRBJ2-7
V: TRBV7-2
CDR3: ASSFGQRYEQY

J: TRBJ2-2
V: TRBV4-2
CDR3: ASSPSTRTGELF

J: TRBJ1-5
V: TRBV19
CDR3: ASSQTGPRNQPQH

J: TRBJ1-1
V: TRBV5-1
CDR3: ASSLAQVNTEAF

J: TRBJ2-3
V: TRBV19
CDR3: ASSITGSAQY

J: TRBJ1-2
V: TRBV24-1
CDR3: ATSDATSRVLYGYT

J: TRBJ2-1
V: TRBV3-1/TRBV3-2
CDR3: ASSLDRVSHNEQF

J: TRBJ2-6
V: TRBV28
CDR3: ASSSGHAGANVLT

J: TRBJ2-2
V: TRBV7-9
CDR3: ASSSVNTGELF

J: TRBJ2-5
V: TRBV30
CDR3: AWSGWGRTARETQY

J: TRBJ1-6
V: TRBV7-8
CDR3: ASSPSPGRDYNSPLH

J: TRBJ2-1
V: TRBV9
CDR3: ASSVASTSGGPRSEQF

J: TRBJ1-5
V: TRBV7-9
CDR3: ASSYLATGGNQPQH

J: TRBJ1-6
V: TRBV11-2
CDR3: ASSLGGGVNSPLH

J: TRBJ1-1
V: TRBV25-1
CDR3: ASSGQSTEAF

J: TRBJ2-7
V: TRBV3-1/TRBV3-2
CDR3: ASSQDGAGGPHEQY

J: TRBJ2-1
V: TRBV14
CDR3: ASSQRVGPYNEQF